This entry features one T cell receptor (beta chain) sequence. Its cognate antigen is unknown. This CDR3 region has 13 residues. CDR1 and CDR2 (germline): KGHSH, LQKENI. V was pared by 7 bases and J by 3 bases, with 5 bases of the junction left unmatched. The assay was immunoSEQ multiplex PCR, and TCRdb's table has in-frame clones only and misses some. The sample records tens of thousands of clones, around 90% being singletons. This sample was taken from a study of OX40 agonist ivuxolimab in advanced cancers. Study at large: Melanoma, hepatocellular carcinoma, head and neck or renal cell cancer occurred in dose-escalation patients. It was permissible to have had prior anti-PD-1, anti-PD-L1 or anti-CTLA-4 therapy, and approximately 40% had some. General study results and limits: Low normalized T-cell clonal expansion was additionally recorded for some nonresponders.

Individuals having autoimmune disease history or systemic immunosuppression were not enrolled. The source material was CD4+ or CD8+ T cells sorted from blood, sampled in a trial of the OX40 agonist ivuxolimab. The chain is built from TRBV18 and TRBJ2-7; 8 bases agree with TRBD1. The receptor was derived from an adult with an advanced solid tumor such as melanoma, head and neck, liver or kidney cancer. The CDR3 reads CASCWTGIYEQYF. The CDR3 bases are TGTGCCAGCTGTTGGACAGGGATCTACGAGCAGTACTTC.